The 11 T cell receptor beta chains given below trace back to one sample, sequenced in a study of cytomegalovirus exposure and HLA in healthy donors. 60 Vbeta and 13 Jbeta primers were used in PCR. Profiling relied on immunoSEQ multiplex PCR, and the TCRdb table lists in-frame clones only, not all of them. The data contain some 87,000 clones, roughly two thirds of them seen just once; the ten biggest clones take up roughly 16%. The sample was PBMCs. These receptors were collected from a woman aged 45-65 years in good health and CMV-seropositive.

The chain has TRBV7-9 and TRBJ2-2; 8 nucleotides align to TRBD2. Germline CDR1 reads SEHNR; CDR2 reads FQNEAQ (reference sequence). J was trimmed by 5 bases and V by 7 bases; bases with no gene match: 12. This CDR3 has 16 amino acids. The CDR3 nucleotides are TGTGCCAGCACCCTAGGGAGCGGGAGTCGGACCGGGGAGCTGTTTTTT. It encodes CASTLGSGSRTGELFF.

The V gene is TRBV9, the J gene TRBJ2-5; 8 nucleotides align to TRBD1. CDR3 length: 15 amino acids. Germline CDR1 is SGDLS and CDR2 is YYNGEE. Losses at the gene ends were 4 bases for V and 5 bases for J; bases not matched to a gene: 10. CDR3 nucleotide sequence: TGTGCCAGCAGCTCCCAGGGGGCGCGAGCGGAGACCCAGTACTTC. Protein product: CASSSQGARAETQYF.

The rearrangement joins TRBV6-5 to TRBJ1-1; a weak D match, TRBD1 (5 bases). The length of the CDR3 is 13 residues. Germline assignment: CDR1 MNHEY and CDR2 SVGAGI. Trimming left V 11 bases short and J 4 bases short, with 17 bases between. The CDR3: CACTSREATEAFF. CDR3 nucleotide sequence: TGTGCCTGCACGAGCAGGGAGGCCACTGAAGCTTTCTTT.

The rearrangement uses TRBV9 and TRBJ1-2, with 8 bases aligning to TRBD1. The CDR3 length is 12 residues. The V gene's germline CDR1 is SGDLS and CDR2 YYNGEE. J lost 6 bases, V lost 5 bases, and 3 bases had no gene match. Here the CDR3 DNA reads TGTGCCAGCAGGGACAGGGTGAATGGCTACACCTTC. The encoded protein is CASRDRVNGYTF.

This sequence joins TRBV10-3 and TRBJ1-6; D not resolved. The CDR3 runs 14 residues. CDR1 and CDR2 from the germline V gene are ENHRY and SYGVKD. V was trimmed by 3 bases and J by 6 bases, leaving 9 bases between them. The CDR3: CAISEGGSNSPLHF. For the CDR3, the DNA is TGTGCCATCAGTGAAGGCGGTAGTAATTCACCCCTCCACTTT.

This clone was recorded a few times. The chain combines TRBV19 with TRBJ2-5; tentatively, D is TRBD1 (5 bases). Germline assignment: CDR1 LNHDA and CDR2 SQIVND (reference sequence). The germline V and J ends were trimmed by 7 bases and 3 bases, with 15 bases remaining between them. The CDR3 has 14 amino acids. For the CDR3, the DNA is TGTGCCAGTAATTCTAGGGGATTGGAAGAGACCCAGTACTTC. Translating gives CASNSRGLEETQYF.

The V and J genes are TRBV19 and TRBJ2-7; tentative D call: TRBD2 (5 bases). The CDR3 length is 15 residues. The V gene's germline CDR1 is LNHDA and CDR2 SQIVND (reference sequence). V was clipped by 5 bases and J by 0 bases, with 14 bases between them. The CDR3 region is CASSGGRSGSYEQYF. In DNA form, the CDR3 reads TGTGCCAGTAGTGGCGGGCGGTCGGGCTCCTACGAGCAGTACTTC.

This sequence joins TRBV7-3 and TRBJ2-3, with 7 bases that match TRBD2. Germline V gene sequence: CDR1 SGHTA, CDR2 FQGTGA. Trimming cost V 2 bases and J 5 bases; bases outside gene matches: 10. CDR3 size: 16 residues. The CDR3 DNA reads TGTGCCAGCAGCTTATCCCGAGCGGCGGGGGAAGATACGCAGTATTTT. Translating it yields CASSLSRAAGEDTQYF. The variable domain in full, with the rest retrieved from reference TRBV7-3 and TRBJ2-3, is GAGVSQTPSNKVTEKGKYVELRCDPISGHTALYWYRQSLGQGPEFLIYFQGTGAADDSGLPNDRFFAVRPEGSVSTLKIQRTERGDSAVYLCASSLSRAAGEDTQYFGPGTRLTVL.

This chain uses TRBV19 with TRBJ2-2, with TRBD1 as a possible D gene (5 bases). The ends were cut back, 3 bases at V and 0 bases at J, with 8 bases in the middle. The CDR3 is 15 amino acids. CDR1 LNHDA and CDR2 SQIVND come from the germline V gene (reference sequence). CDR3 DNA sequence: TGTGCCAGTAGTATTTGGACATCGAACACCGGGGAGCTGTTTTTT. Translating it yields CASSIWTSNTGELFF. Looking up the rest from reference TRBV19 and TRBJ2-2 gives the full variable domain: DGGITQSPKYLFRKEGQNVTLSCEQNLNHDAMYWYRQDPGQGLRLIYYSQIVNDFQKGDIAEGYSVSREKKESFPLTVTSAQKNPTAFYLCASSIWTSNTGELFFGEGSRLTVL.

This clone was seen a handful of times. The V gene is TRBV27, the J gene TRBJ2-7, with D perhaps matching TRBD2 (6 bases). The germline V gene has CDR1 MNHEY and CDR2 SMNVEV (reference sequence). This CDR3 region has 15 residues. V was cut by 5 bases and J by 1 base, with 15 bases left in between. CDR3 nucleotide sequence: TGTGCCAGCAGTCCTAGCCGGGACTTTTCCTACGAGCAGTACTTC. It specifies CASSPSRDFSYEQYF.

By share of the sample, this clone is medium-sized. The V call is TRBV11-2, the J call TRBJ2-3, with 10 positions matching TRBD2. V was pared by 5 bases and J by 8 bases, with 7 bases of the junction left unmatched. This CDR3 has 14 residues. Germline V gives CDR1 SGHAT, CDR2 FQNNGV. CDR3 in amino acids: CASSHSSGSGTQYF. The DNA for the CDR3 is TGTGCCAGCAGCCACTCTAGCGGGAGTGGTACGCAGTATTTT.